This T cell receptor beta chain was documented in a study of beta chain features in type 1 diabetes (dated by TCRdb to the late 2010s). Concerning the study at large: Patients and healthy donors did not differ in mean age, gender distribution, total cell number or subset yield. A total of about 110,000,000 sorted cells were examined across all samples, and a strong correlation was observed between cell number per subset and RNA yield. In the study, recently diagnosed type 1 diabetes patients and matched healthy donors were compared on the TCRB repertoires of their sorted circulating CD4+ T cell subsets. Whereas all 30 or so donors provided naive and central memory subsets, regulatory and stem cell-like memory subsets were isolated from just 8 patients and roughly eight healthy donors. Summary of the overall study and its limitations: Naive, central memory and regulatory TCRB repertoires appeared to be more alike among patients than among healthy donors. HLA sub-analyses involved small numbers of individuals, so any influence of HLA type on TCRB rearrangement remained unresolved. Shorter templates might have been favored by PCR, but patient and control samples were amplified and corrected together, so both groups would have been affected equally by any skew. At VDJ recombination sites, type 1 diabetes patients had fewer insertions and more deleted nucleotides, which implies abnormalities in thymic rearrangement. Because cDNA was sequenced instead of genomic DNA, highly expressing activated cells could be over-represented, though the groups showed no difference in activation or CD3 levels. In all four CD4+ subsets, TCRB CDR3 length was moderately but significantly shorter in type 1 diabetes patients.

All of the isolated RNA was reverse transcribed with the High Capacity cDNA Reverse Transcription Kit, so expressed TCRB transcripts were sequenced. Deep immunoSEQ sequencing was applied to naive, central memory and regulatory T cell samples, giving an average of about 3.6 million total reads per sample. Sorted cells were lysed in RLT buffer, and RNA was extracted using DNase-treated RNeasy Micro or Mini kits according to cell number. To prevent cross-contamination, each cell subset was processed individually, whereas patient and healthy donor samples were processed jointly. The immunoSEQ multiplex PCR was used to amplify TCRB sequences from cDNA, generating 87-bp fragments that spanned the CDR3 region. Sequencing of the amplicons was done on the Illumina HiSeq platform. In the paper's pipeline: Synthetic template baselines were used to correct PCR bias computationally, reads within Hamming distance 2 were collapsed, and singletons that could not be merged were discarded. By aligning reads against IMGT, V, D and J genes, CDR3 length, and insertions or deletions at six rearrangement sites were assigned. Clonotype counts were normalized to sorted cell number within each subset before computing true diversity and Gini coefficients with the tcR R package. Repertoire sharing was quantified using the overlap coefficient calculated on TCRB nucleotide sequences. Out-of-frame TCRB sequences from naive cells were analyzed to stand in for the pre-selection repertoire. TCRdb carries this immuneACCESS record with in-frame sequences only. Its versions omit some clonotypes, under half of them owing to an unresolved V gene in the studies checked, with the rest unexplained. Clonal size and the V and J genes are those of that table, whereas D and trimming came from the DNA. The sample table holds under 900,000 clones, of which roughly 15% were seen once. The ten largest clonotypes hold 0.023% of the sample.

From each donor, a single peripheral blood sample of about 100 mL on average was drawn into heparinised tubes. Using a panel that included CD45RO, CCR7, CD25, CD127, CD95 and CD27, naive, central memory, regulatory and stem cell-like memory CD4+ T cells were sorted on a BD FACSAria II. Every sorted population had a purity above 95%. PBMCs were isolated immediately by Lymphoprep density gradient centrifugation and stained directly without culture. Samples were stained and sorted in pairs, with one healthy donor and one patient per experiment, so that batch effects were minimized. The CDR3 runs 12 residues from the cysteine to the phenylalanine. Just the 36-base CDR3 DNA is kept, in frame starting at base 1. Trimming takes 0 bases from V and 4 bases from J, and the germline ends sit 3 bases apart. The CDR1 and CDR2 encoded by the germline V gene (reference sequence) are LNHNV and YYDKDF. Of note for this clone: This receptor's antigen is unknown. No per-base quality is available; no much larger clone lies one base away. At the DNA level, this CDR3 is encoded by other sequences in the same sample as well.

Input material: naive CD4+ T cells from blood. The cell subset or site tag for this specimen amounts to: true naive CD4+ T cells. The TCR was taken from a woman aged 18-35 years in good health. The chain was built from TRBV15 and TRBJ2-5, with no reliable assignment of the D segment. The bases read TGTGCCACCAGCAGAGATAGAGAGACCCAGTACTTC. The translation is CATSRDRETQYF.